The clone carrying this T cell receptor beta chain was found many times. Its cognate antigen is unknown. Lactation, pregnancy, other autoimmune disease or uncontrolled infection led to exclusion of patients. Extraction of PBMCs used roughly 9.3 ml of fresh peripheral blood. This record belongs to a study of T cells in Graves' hyperthyroidism and ophthalmopathy. Amplification of TCR beta CDR3 regions used RNA as the template. The TCR CDR3 first-round RT-PCR relied on the HTBI primer set. MiXCR, applied by TCRdb to the multiplex PCR reads, yields one record per CDR3 protein. Of about 610,000 distinct CDR3 sequences in the sample, around 15% were seen once. Study-level findings and limits: Most thyroid clonotypes expanded above 0.001 appeared in blood too.

The CDR3 extends over 15 amino acids. Trimming took 6 bases from V and 1 from J, leaving 15 bases between them. The sample comprised blood. The chain uses TRBV12-3 or TRBV12-4 and TRBJ1-1, with D possibly TRBD1 on 6 matching bases. The sequence was collected from a woman between 40 and 55 years old with Graves' ophthalmopathy. The DNA of the CDR3 is TGTGCCAGCAGCATTAGGGCCAGGGGGAACACTGAAGCTTTCTTT. Its translation: CASSIRARGNTEAFF.